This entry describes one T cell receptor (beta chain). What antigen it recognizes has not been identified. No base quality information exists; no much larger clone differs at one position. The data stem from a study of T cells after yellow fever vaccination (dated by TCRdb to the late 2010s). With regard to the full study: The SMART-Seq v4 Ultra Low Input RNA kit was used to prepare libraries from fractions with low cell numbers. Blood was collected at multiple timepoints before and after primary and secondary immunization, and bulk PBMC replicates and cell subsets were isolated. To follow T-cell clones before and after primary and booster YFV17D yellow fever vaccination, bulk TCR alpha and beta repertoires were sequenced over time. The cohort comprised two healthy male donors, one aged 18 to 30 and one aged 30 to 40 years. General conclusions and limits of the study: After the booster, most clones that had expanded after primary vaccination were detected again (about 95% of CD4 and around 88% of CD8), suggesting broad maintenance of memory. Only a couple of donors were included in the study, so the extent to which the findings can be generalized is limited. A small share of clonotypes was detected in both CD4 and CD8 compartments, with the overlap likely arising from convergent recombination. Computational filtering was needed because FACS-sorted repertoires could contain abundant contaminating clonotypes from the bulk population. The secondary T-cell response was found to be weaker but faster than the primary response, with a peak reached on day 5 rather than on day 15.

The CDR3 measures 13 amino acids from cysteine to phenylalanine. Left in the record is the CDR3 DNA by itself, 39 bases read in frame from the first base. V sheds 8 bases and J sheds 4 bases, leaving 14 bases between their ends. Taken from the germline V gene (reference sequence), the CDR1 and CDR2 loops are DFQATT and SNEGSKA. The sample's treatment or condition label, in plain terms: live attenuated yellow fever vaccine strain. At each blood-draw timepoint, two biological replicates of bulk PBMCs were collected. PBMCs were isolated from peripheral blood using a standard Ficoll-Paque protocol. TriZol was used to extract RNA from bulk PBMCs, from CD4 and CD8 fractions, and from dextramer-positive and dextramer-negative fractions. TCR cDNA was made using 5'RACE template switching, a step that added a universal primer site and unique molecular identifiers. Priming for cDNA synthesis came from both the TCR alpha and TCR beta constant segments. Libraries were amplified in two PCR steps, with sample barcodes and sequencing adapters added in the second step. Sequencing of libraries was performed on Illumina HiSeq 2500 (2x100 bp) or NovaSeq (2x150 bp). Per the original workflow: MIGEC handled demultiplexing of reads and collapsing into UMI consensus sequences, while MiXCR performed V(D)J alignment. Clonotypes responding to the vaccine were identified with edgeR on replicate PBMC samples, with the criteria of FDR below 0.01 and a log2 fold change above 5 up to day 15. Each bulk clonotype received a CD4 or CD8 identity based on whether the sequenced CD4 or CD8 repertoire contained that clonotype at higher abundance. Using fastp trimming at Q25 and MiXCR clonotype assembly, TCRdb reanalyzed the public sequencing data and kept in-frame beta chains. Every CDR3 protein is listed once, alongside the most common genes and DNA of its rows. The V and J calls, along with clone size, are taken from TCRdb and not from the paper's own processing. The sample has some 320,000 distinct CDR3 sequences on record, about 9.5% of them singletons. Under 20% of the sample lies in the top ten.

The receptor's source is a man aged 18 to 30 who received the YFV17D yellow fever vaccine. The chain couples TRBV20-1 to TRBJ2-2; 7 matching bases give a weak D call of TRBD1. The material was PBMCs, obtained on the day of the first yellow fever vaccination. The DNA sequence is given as TGCAGTATAGGCAGGGGGGTCACCGGGGAGCTGTTTTTT. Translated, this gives CSIGRGVTGELFF.